The present T cell receptor beta chain was sequenced within a study of CXCR3-negative and CXCR3-positive naive CD8 T cells. The TRB cDNA libraries were prepared by 5' RACE with UMI labels. From its re-call of the 5' RACE reads, TCRdb lists each CDR3 protein once, without DNA. The sample yields some 64,000 distinct CDR3 sequences, of which the top ten take up around 0.75%. CDR1 KGHSH and CDR2 LQKENI come from the germline V gene. The CDR3 consists of 15 residues. General study findings and limits: The majority of assays used fresh PBMCs, and CXCR3 expression partially decreased after cryopreservation. Naive CXCR3-positive and CXCR3-negative cells shared similar TRBV-TRBJ usage, unlike memory cells. Naive cells with CXCR3 showed TRB CDR3s that were more hydrophobic than those in CXCR3-negative naive cells. Memory CD8+ cells had much lower diversity, and both naive subsets had comparably high diversity. Similar levels of surface CD5 were seen between naive subsets; TCR strength was inferred from TRB CDR3 properties.

Concerning this clonotype: Its antigen is not identified.

The receptor was isolated from a human donor in good health. Some clones in this sample may be carry-over from other donors' samples. V gene TRBV18 combines with J gene TRBJ1-1. The sequencing sample was made of naive CXCR3+ CD8+ T cells from blood. The sample's subset: CD45RO-CCR7+CD27+CD95- naive CD8+ T cells expressing CXCR3 (TNR3+). The CDR3 region is CASSQEGDLNTEAFF.